Sequencing of this T cell receptor (beta chain) was carried out in a study of CD8 T cells in ankylosing spondylitis. V lost 0 bases to trimming and J lost 3 bases; unmatched junction nucleotides: 2. The CDR3 contains 15 residues. The germline CDR1 and CDR2 sequences are KGHSH and LQKENI. Whole-study findings and limits: There was reportedly significant enrichment of clones that were disease-linked in matched ankylosing spondylitis synovial fluid.

Concerning this clonotype itself: What it binds is unknown.

TCRdb ran MiXCR on the 5' RACE reads and lists one entry per CDR3 protein. Of roughly 130,000 distinct CDR3 sequences detected, about 6.5% appear once; the ten largest clones hold 12%. The specimen sequenced was blood, either unsorted or a sorted T cell fraction (not recorded which). This chain uses TRBV18 with TRBJ2-1, with TRBD2 identical over 7 bases. This TCR derives from a male donor with ankylosing spondylitis or in good health (not recorded which). The CDR3 loop reads CASSPPSGVYNEQFF. The CDR3 DNA follows: TGTGCCAGCTCACCACCCAGCGGGGTCTACAATGAGCAGTTCTTC.